This TCR beta chain originates from a study of CD8 T cells in ankylosing spondylitis. Study outcomes and limitations: A TCR beta motif of about 8 highly homologous variants seemed to mark ankylosing spondylitis blood. Matched ankylosing spondylitis synovial fluid reportedly contained a significantly enriched population of disease-linked clones.

About this clonotype itself: Its antigen is still unknown.

Library preparation for TCR beta used quantitative 5'-RACE with molecular barcodes. TCRdb used MiXCR to reprocess the 5' RACE reads, holding one entry per CDR3 protein. Of about 250,000 distinct CDR3 sequences listed, roughly a third are singletons. The sequenced sample consisted of blood, either unsorted or a sorted T cell fraction (not recorded which). The sequence was collected from a male donor with ankylosing spondylitis or in good health (not recorded which).

CDR3 DNA sequence: TGTGCCAGCAGTGAAAGTAGACAAGGCGGCTACGAGCAGTACTTC. It is translated as CASSESRQGGYEQYF. The chain has TRBV25-1 and TRBJ2-7; D is unclear. The CDR3 runs 15 residues. The germline V gene has CDR1 MGHDK and CDR2 SYGVNS. Trimming took 2 bases from V and 3 from J, leaving 14 bases between them.